One sample yielded the 22 T cell receptor beta chains listed below, sequenced in a study of blood T cells in healthy people across ages (dated by TCRdb to the mid-2010s). The library was produced with 5' RACE. The reads were generated on an Illumina HiSeq 2500. A second PCR of 7 to 11 cycles was performed with a sample-barcoded 5' primer and a J-beta primer mix. The public reads were quality trimmed at Q25 with fastp and then assembled into clones with MiXCR by TCRdb, keeping productive beta chains. Identical CDR3 protein sequences are pooled into one entry, listed with their most common genes and DNA. The sample table holds roughly 1 million distinct CDR3 sequences, of which roughly 24% were seen once. Around 0.7% of the sample belongs to the ten largest clones. These data were also reused for a study on T cells of mothers and their children.

Sequencing was done on a sample of blood. The receptors were gathered from a girl aged 2 to 9 in good health.

This clonotype was counted between two and nine times. J is TRBJ2-5 and V is TRBV4-1, with 7 bases aligning to TRBD1. CDR3 length equals 18 residues. Germline V gene sequence: CDR1 MGHRA, CDR2 YSYEKL. The junction had 12 bases not matched to a gene; V was cut back by 1 base and J by 1 base. CDR3 residues: CASSQGQGFFLPQETQYF. The CDR3 coding sequence is TGCGCCAGCAGCCAAGGACAGGGATTTTTCTTACCCCAAGAGACCCAGTACTTC.

The CDR3 nucleotides read TGCGCCAGCAGCCTGCAGGGTATCGACAAAAACATTCAGTACTTC. It is translated as CASSLQGIDKNIQYF. J is TRBJ2-4 and V is TRBV4-1; perhaps TRBD1 as D (5 bases). Between the trimmed V and J ends, which lost 4 bases and 3 bases, there was a span of 13 bases. Germline V gene sequence: CDR1 MGHRA, CDR2 YSYEKL. The CDR3 contains 15 residues.

This clonotype came up a few times. This rearrangement joins TRBV6-2 or TRBV6-3 to TRBJ2-1, with 7 bases fitting TRBD1. This CDR3 region has 13 residues. Trimming took 4 bases from V and 9 from J; bases not matched to a gene: 6. CDR1 and CDR2 (germline): MNHEY, SVGEGT. CDR3 bases: TGTGCCAGCAGTTCCCAAGACAGGGTTGAGCAGTTCTTC. Protein product: CASSSQDRVEQFF.

The V and J genes are TRBV6-5 and TRBJ2-3, with D possibly matching TRBD1 (5 bases). CDR1 and CDR2 (germline): MNHEY, SVGAGI. The V end was cut by 6 bases, the J end by 6 bases, with 10 bases between. The CDR3 totals 12 residues. The CDR3, as DNA: TGTGCCAGCAGGTCAAGGGGCGATACGCAGTATTTT. As protein: CASRSRGDTQYF.

The J gene is TRBJ1-3, the V gene TRBV7-2, with D hard to call. CDR1 and CDR2 from the germline V gene are SGHTA and FQGNSA. The V end was cut by 6 bases, the J end by 0 bases, with 21 bases between. This CDR3 contains 18 residues. The CDR3 DNA is TGTGCCAGCAGTCCTAGTTACAGTCCTACTCTCTCTGGAAACACCATATATTTT. This sequence encodes CASSPSYSPTLSGNTIYF.

This rearrangement joins TRBV24-1 to TRBJ1-1; D is uncertain. Germline CDR1 reads KGHDR; CDR2 reads SFDVKD. Deletions cut 7 bases from V and 6 bases from J, with 14 bases between. This CDR3 has 13 residues. As DNA, the CDR3 is TGTGCCACCAGCAATACACTGGACGCTGAAGCTTTCTTT. Its protein is CATSNTLDAEAFF.

This chain connects TRBV7-2 to TRBJ2-3; perhaps TRBD2 as D (6 bases). This CDR3 spans 15 amino acids. Germline loops: CDR1 SGHTA, CDR2 FQGNSA. V lost 4 bases and J lost 2, with 13 bases in between. The CDR3 DNA reads TGTGCCAGCAGCTGGATCGGGACTGTCACAGATACGCAGTATTTT. Amino acids: CASSWIGTVTDTQYF.

This clonotype was observed a few times. This chain joins TRBV7-8 and TRBJ2-1; D tentatively reads TRBD1 or TRBD2 (6 bases each). The DNA matches TRBJ2-5 better at its end, which makes the J call doubtful. Germline V gene lookup returns CDR1 SGHVS and CDR2 FQNEAQ. The CDR3 runs 15 residues. The CDR3 here is CASSYVPGGWETQYF. The CDR3 region has the DNA TGTGCCAGCAGCTACGTCCCCGGGGGCTGGGAGACCCAGTACTTC.

This sequence joins TRBV4-3 and TRBJ2-1; D may be TRBD1 or TRBD2 (6 bases each). CDR3 size: 15 residues. Germline V gene sequence: CDR1 LGHNA, CDR2 YSLEER. V lost 0 bases and J lost 15, with 21 bases in between. As DNA, the CDR3 is TGCGCCAGCAGCCAAGATCAGGGGACTCAGGCTCGGCGGTTCTTC. Protein product: CASSQDQGTQARRFF.

The chain couples TRBV27 to TRBJ2-5; D is possibly TRBD1 (6 bases). The DNA end lines up better with TRBJ2-1; the J call may be wrong. The CDR3 sequence is 15 residues long. Germline CDR1 and CDR2: MNHEY and SMNVEV (reference sequence). The CDR3 DNA follows: TGTGCCAGCAGTTACCGGGACACGCGCTACAATGAGCAGTTCTTC. The encoded protein is CASSYRDTRYNEQFF.

There are a few counts of this clonotype. V is TRBV20-1 and J is TRBJ2-2; unclear D gene. V lost 1 base and J 1 base, leaving 10 bases between the germline ends. The CDR3 loop spans 15 amino acids. Germline V gives CDR1 DFQATT, CDR2 SNEGSKA (reference sequence). CDR3 DNA sequence: TGCAGTGCTAGAGTCGGCAGCCAGAACACCGGGGAGCTGTTTTTT. Its translation: CSARVGSQNTGELFF.

The CDR3 loop reads CSVVQTIPRGTEAFF. CDR3 nucleotide sequence: TGCAGCGTTGTACAGACTATCCCCCGGGGCACTGAAGCTTTCTTT. This chain uses TRBV29-1 with TRBJ1-1; D unclear. V lost 4 bases to trimming and J lost 4 bases, with 19 bases between them. CDR1 and CDR2 from the germline V gene are SQVTM and ANQGSEA. This CDR3 has 15 amino acids. Combining the CDR3 with reference TRBV29-1 and TRBJ1-1 gives the whole variable domain SAVISQKPSRDICQRGTSLTIQCQVDSQVTMMFWYRQQPGQSLTLIATANQGSEATYESGFVIDKFPISRPNLTFSTLTVSNMSPEDSSIYLCSVVQTIPRGTEAFFGQGTRLTVV.

The chain links TRBV3-1 to TRBJ2-7; 9 bases fit TRBD2. With V trimmed by 6 bases and J by 3 bases, 6 bases remained unmatched. Germline CDR1 is LGHDT and CDR2 is YNNKEL (reference sequence). The CDR3 spans 14 residues. The CDR3 DNA follows: TGTGCCAGCAGTCGGTATAGCGGGAGCTACGAGCAGTACTTC. Amino acids: CASSRYSGSYEQYF.

V and J are TRBV20-1 and TRBJ2-3, with unresolved D. Germline V gives CDR1 DFQATT, CDR2 SNEGSKA (reference sequence). The V gene lost 6 bases and the J gene lost 2 bases, with 9 bases spanning the gap. The CDR3 is 12 amino acids. The CDR3 region is CSAARVTDTQYF. For the CDR3, the DNA is TGCAGTGCCGCACGTGTCACAGATACGCAGTATTTT.

This clonotype came up a few times. The chain couples TRBV20-1 to TRBJ2-7; 8 nucleotides match TRBD2. V dropped 6 bases and J dropped 6; count of bases not matched to a gene: 13. Germline V gives CDR1 DFQATT, CDR2 SNEGSKA (reference sequence). This CDR3 is 14 amino acids long. CDR3 in DNA: TGCAGTGCGAGGGATAGCGGGACTGGGGCCGAGCAGTACTTC. It codes for CSARDSGTGAEQYF.

The CDR3 loop reads CASSQGPGAYGYTF. CDR3 nucleotide sequence: TGTGCCAGCAGCCAGGGGCCGGGGGCATATGGCTACACCTTC. The V call is TRBV5-5, the J call TRBJ1-2; TRBD1 might be the D (6 bases). V lost 4 bases, J lost 5 bases, and 15 bases lay in between. This CDR3 has 14 amino acids. Per the germline V gene, CDR1 is SGHKS and CDR2 is YYEKEE (reference sequence).

The chain uses TRBV14 and TRBJ1-3; D not resolved. Looked up from germline, CDR1 is SGHDN and CDR2 is FVKESK. The V gene lost 6 bases and the J gene lost 6 bases, with 15 bases spanning the gap. This CDR3 is 14 amino acids long. CDR3 sequence reads: CASRTTGGENTIYF. DNA for the CDR3: TGTGCCAGCAGAACAACGGGTGGGGAAAACACCATATATTTT.

This clonotype was found a few times. The chain couples TRBV10-1 to TRBJ2-3; D unclear. The CDR3 covers 14 residues. Trimming pared 3 bases from V and 0 bases from J, leaving 7 bases between. Germline CDR1 WNHNN, CDR2 SYGVQD (reference sequence). The CDR3 loop is CASSETDSTDTQYF. CDR3 nucleotides: TGCGCCAGCAGTGAAACAGATAGCACAGATACGCAGTATTTT.

The CDR3 DNA is TGCAGTGCTTACGACAGGGAAGGGTACGAGCAGTACTTC. Protein: CSAYDREGYEQYF. The chain links TRBV20-1 to TRBJ2-7, with 7 bases identical to TRBD1. CDR3 length: 13 residues. Trimming cost V 5 bases and J 4 bases; bases outside gene matches: 8. Germline V gene sequence: CDR1 DFQATT, CDR2 SNEGSKA (reference sequence).

A few counts support this clonotype. The V gene is TRBV29-1, the J gene TRBJ2-1; D perhaps matches TRBD1 (7 bases). The length of the CDR3 is 13 residues. Per germline, CDR1 SQVTM and CDR2 ANQGSEA. The germline V and J ends were trimmed by 4 bases and 5 bases, with 12 bases remaining between them. CDR3 bases: TGCAGCGTTGCCAGGGGGGTCGACAATGAGCAGTTCTTC. Residues: CSVARGVDNEQFF.

This clonotype was seen repeatedly, ten times or more. One end of the junction varies from germline; a read error may be responsible. The V gene is TRBV5-1, the J gene TRBJ2-7, with D possibly TRBD1 on 6 matching bases. The CDR3 is made up of 13 amino acids. CDR1 is SGHRS, CDR2 YFSETQ, per germline. The CDR3 nucleotides are TGTGCCAGCAGCCTTACAGGGTTCTACGAGCAGTACTTC. Protein product: CASSLTGFYEQYF.

The V and J genes are TRBV7-9 and TRBJ2-4; D uncertain. Trimming cost V 1 base and J 4 bases, with 11 bases left between them. Looked up from germline, CDR1 is SEHNR and CDR2 is FQNEAQ (reference sequence). The CDR3 runs to 15 residues. DNA of the CDR3: TGTGCCAGCAGCTTAGTGGGTATTGAGAAAAACATTCAGTACTTC. It specifies CASSLVGIEKNIQYF.